The 27 T cell receptor beta chains reported below all come from one sample, sequenced in a study of T cell responses to AZD1222 COVID-19 vaccine. Assay used: immunoSEQ multiplex PCR; TCRdb lists only in-frame clones, some missing. The data show more than 85,000 clones, with roughly 90% seen just once and 9.5% to 15% held by the top ten. Sequences were derived from peripheral blood, sampled on day 0 of MenACWY control vaccination. These receptors all stem from an adult in good health.

The rearrangement uses TRBV6-5 and TRBJ1-5, with D unresolved. This CDR3 region has 14 residues. The V gene lost 8 bases and the J gene lost 0 bases, with 11 bases spanning the gap. Germline CDR1 is MNHEY and CDR2 is SVGAGI. The CDR3 DNA reads as TGTGCCAGCGTAGGACTTAATAGCAATCAGCCCCAGCATTTT. Translation: CASVGLNSNQPQHF.

V and J are TRBV7-2 and TRBJ2-5; tentatively, D is TRBD2 (6 bases). CDR3 length: 16 amino acids. CDR1 is SGHTA, CDR2 FQGNSA, per germline. The V end was cut by 0 bases, the J end by 2 bases, with 13 bases between. The CDR3 DNA reads as TGTGCCAGCAGCTTAGCAGCCTCGCGGGGACAAGAGACCCAGTACTTC. Translation: CASSLAASRGQETQYF.

V and J are TRBV27 and TRBJ2-2, with D perhaps matching TRBD2 (6 bases). The germline gives CDR1 MNHEY, CDR2 SMNVEV (reference sequence). The V end was cut by 3 bases, the J end by 6 bases, with 8 bases between. There are 13 residues in the CDR3. The CDR3 is CASSFGGAGELFF. CDR3 DNA: TGTGCCAGCAGTTTTGGAGGGGCCGGGGAGCTGTTTTTT.

The chain uses TRBV3-1 (or the pseudogene TRBV3-2) and TRBJ1-1; TRBD1 matches at 9 bases. Germline CDR1 is LGHDT and CDR2 is YNNKEL (reference sequence). CDR3 length: 17 amino acids. The V gene end was trimmed by 4 bases and the J gene end by 0 bases; junction bases not matched to a gene: 9. The CDR3 spells CASSPSTGGDMNTEAFF. The CDR3 DNA is TGTGCCAGCAGCCCATCGACAGGGGGTGACATGAACACTGAAGCTTTCTTT.

The chain employs TRBV11-3 and TRBJ1-1; TRBD1 matches at 9 bases. The CDR3 totals 16 residues. Germline CDR1 and CDR2: SGHNT and YENEEA. V was pared by 5 bases and J by 2 bases, with 9 bases of the junction left unmatched. This CDR3 reads CASSPGGGQGNTEAFF. The CDR3 coding sequence is TGTGCCAGCAGCCCCGGCGGGGGACAGGGAAACACTGAAGCTTTCTTT.

The chain couples TRBV7-2 to TRBJ1-1; D is possibly TRBD1 (6 bases). The germline V and J ends were trimmed by 7 bases and 4 bases, with 16 bases remaining between them. Looked up from germline, CDR1 is SGHTA and CDR2 is FQGNSA. There are 14 residues in the CDR3. This CDR3 reads CASNKQGARTEAFF. The DNA for the CDR3 is TGTGCCAGCAACAAACAGGGTGCGCGCACTGAAGCTTTCTTT.

The J gene is TRBJ1-1, the V gene TRBV5-8; tentative D call: TRBD1 (6 bases). V lost 0 bases to trimming and J lost 5 bases, with 14 bases between them. The germline CDR1 and CDR2 sequences are SGHTS and YDEGEE. The CDR3 sequence is 15 residues long. This CDR3 is CASSLAYTGFTEAFF. The DNA for the CDR3 is TGTGCCAGCAGCTTGGCCTATACAGGGTTTACTGAAGCTTTCTTT.

The chain combines TRBV3-1 (or the pseudogene TRBV3-2) with TRBJ1-1, with D unclear. The V end lost 0 bases, the J end lost 1 base, and 15 bases lay between the germline ends. The CDR3 is 17 amino acids. CDR1 LGHDT and CDR2 YNNKEL come from the germline V gene (reference sequence). The CDR3 nucleotides read TGTGCCAGCAGCCAAGACCCACTGGCGCGCCAGAACACTGAAGCTTTCTTT. Translation gives CASSQDPLARQNTEAFF.

This sequence joins TRBV29-1 and TRBJ2-7; tentatively, D is TRBD1 (6 bases). V shed 5 bases and J shed 4 bases, with 9 bases lying between them. The CDR3 contains 11 residues. Germline-derived CDR1 and CDR2 are SQVTM and ANQGSEA. CDR3 loop: CSVNTGYEQYF. CDR3 sequence (DNA): TGCAGCGTTAACACAGGGTACGAGCAGTACTTC.

The chain employs TRBV28 and TRBJ2-7; 10 nucleotides agree with TRBD1. Per the germline V gene, CDR1 is MDHEN and CDR2 is SYDVKM. CDR3 length: 16 amino acids. J lost 4 bases, V lost 6 bases, and 12 bases had no gene match. CDR3 DNA: TGTGCCAGCAGCTCGACAGGGGGCGTAGTAGGGTACGAGCAGTACTTC. Residues: CASSSTGGVVGYEQYF.

V usage is TRBV28 and J usage is TRBJ2-2; TRBD2 might be the D (7 bases). Germline CDR1 MDHEN, CDR2 SYDVKM. Trimming took off 4 bases at V and 7 bases at J, with 16 bases between the two ends. The CDR3 consists of 15 residues. CDR3 in amino acids: CASSSRGHEDGELFF. Written as DNA, the CDR3 is TGTGCCAGCAGTTCGCGGGGGCATGAGGACGGGGAGCTGTTTTTT.

The CDR3 region is CSVERGRENGEQYF. In DNA, the CDR3 is TGCAGCGTTGAACGCGGGCGGGAGAACGGCGAGCAGTACTTC. The chain is built from TRBV29-1 and TRBJ2-7; 7 bases fit TRBD2. Germline CDR1 is SQVTM and CDR2 is ANQGSEA. CDR3 length: 14 residues. Trimming at V came to 2 bases and at J to 6 bases, leaving 10 bases not matched to a gene.

The chain combines TRBV7-8 with TRBJ2-4, with D possibly being TRBD2 (5 bases). Deletions cut 0 bases from V and 8 bases from J, with 11 bases between. The CDR3 has 14 amino acids. Germline CDR1 reads SGHVS; CDR2 reads FQNEAQ. The CDR3 sequence is CASSLAGVEDIQYF. For the CDR3, the DNA is TGTGCCAGCAGCTTAGCGGGAGTGGAGGACATTCAGTACTTC. The full variable domain, in which reference TRBV7-8 and TRBJ2-4 provide the parts outside the CDR3, is GAGVSQSPRYKVAKRGQDVALRCDPISGHVSLFWYQQALGQGPEFLTYFQNEAQLDKSGLPSDRFFAERPEGSVSTLKIQRTQQEDSAVYLCASSLAGVEDIQYFGAGTRLSVL.

The chain has TRBV5-4 and TRBJ2-5, with D perhaps TRBD2 (6 bases). The V gene lost 0 bases and the J gene lost 5 bases, with 11 bases spanning the gap. CDR1 and CDR2 (germline): SGHNT, YYREEE (reference sequence). The CDR3 is 14 residues long. The CDR3 sequence is CASSLDGSGETQYF. The CDR3 DNA reads as TGTGCCAGCAGCTTGGACGGGAGCGGTGAGACCCAGTACTTC. Looking up the rest from reference TRBV5-4 and TRBJ2-5 gives the full variable domain: ETGVTQSPTHLIKTRGQQVTLRCSSQSGHNTVSWYQQALGQGPQFIFQYYREEENGRGNFPPRFSGLQFPNYSSELNVNALELDDSALYLCASSLDGSGETQYFGPGTRLLVL.

The V call is TRBV30, the J call TRBJ1-1; perhaps TRBD1 as D (6 bases). The V end was cut by 5 bases, the J end by 5 bases, with 12 bases between. The CDR3 is 12 amino acids. Germline V CDR1 and CDR2: GTSNPN, SVGIG (reference sequence). CDR3 region: CAWGQSGTEAFF. CDR3 nucleotide sequence: TGTGCCTGGGGACAGTCGGGGACTGAAGCTTTCTTT.

This chain uses TRBV5-6 with TRBJ2-7, with D uncertain. Trimming took 1 base from V and 0 from J, leaving 8 bases between them. Per germline, CDR1 SGHDT and CDR2 YYEEEE. The CDR3 has 14 residues. For the CDR3, the DNA is TGTGCCAGCAGCTTGTCGGATAGCTCCTACGAGCAGTACTTC. Its translation: CASSLSDSSYEQYF.

For the CDR3, the DNA is TGTGCCAGCAGCTTCGAGGGGGGGAAGACTGAAGCTTTCTTT. As protein: CASSFEGGKTEAFF. The V call is TRBV7-9, the J call TRBJ1-1, with D tentatively TRBD1 (6 bases). CDR1 is SEHNR, CDR2 FQNEAQ, per germline (reference sequence). There are 14 residues in the CDR3. The V and J ends lost 3 bases and 5 bases respectively, with 13 bases between them.

V usage is TRBV2 and J usage is TRBJ2-1, with D possibly matching TRBD1 (6 bases). The germline V gene has CDR1 SNHLY and CDR2 FYNNEI. The CDR3 runs to 13 residues. The V gene lost 6 bases and the J gene lost 4 bases, with 10 bases spanning the gap. CDR3 coding DNA: TGTGCCAGCAGCGAACAGGGATACAATGAGCAGTTCTTC. It translates to CASSEQGYNEQFF.

The gene calls are TRBV5-1 and TRBJ2-7; the match to TRBD2 covers 9 bases. Germline-derived CDR1 and CDR2 are SGHRS and YFSETQ. After removal of 4 bases from V and 6 bases from J, the junction contained 11 bases not matched to a gene. The CDR3 sequence is 15 residues long. The CDR3 DNA is TGCGCCAGCAGCGCCTCAGGAGGACTAGCGTCCGAGCAGTACTTC. It translates to CASSASGGLASEQYF. Together with reference TRBV5-1 and TRBJ2-7, the CDR3 gives the full variable domain: KAGVTQTPRYLIKTRGQQVTLSCSPISGHRSVSWYQQTPGQGLQFLFEYFSETQRNKGNFPGRFSGRQFSNSRSEMNVSTLELGDSALYLCASSASGGLASEQYFGPGTRLTVT.

CDR3 in amino acids: CASSEGGRTEAFF. As DNA, the CDR3 is TGTGCCAGCAGTGAGGGGGGTCGGACTGAAGCTTTCTTT. This sequence joins TRBV9 and TRBJ1-1; the D gene is possibly TRBD1 (6 bases). Germline assignment: CDR1 SGDLS and CDR2 YYNGEE. This CDR3 region has 13 residues. V lost 5 bases to trimming and J lost 5 bases, with 13 bases between them. The variable domain in full, with the rest retrieved from reference TRBV9 and TRBJ1-1, is DSGVTQTPKHLITATGQRVTLRCSPRSGDLSVYWYQQSLDQGLQFLIQYYNGEERAKGNILERFSAQQFPDLHSELNLSSLELGDSALYFCASSEGGRTEAFFGQGTRLTVV.

The J gene is TRBJ1-1, the V gene TRBV6-2 or TRBV6-3; no reliable D call. Trimming left V 6 bases short and J 9 bases short, with 14 bases between. This CDR3 has 12 amino acids. CDR1 and CDR2 from the germline V gene are MNHEY and SVGEGT. CDR3 sequence (DNA): TGTGCCAGCAGCCCCCGAAGGGCACAAGCTTTCTTT. It codes for CASSPRRAQAFF.

This sequence joins TRBV7-2 and TRBJ2-2; no clear D gene. There are 13 residues in the CDR3. Trimming shortened V by 2 bases and J by 2 bases, and 3 bases separated the two germline ends. CDR1 and CDR2 from the germline V gene are SGHTA and FQGNSA. The DNA of the CDR3 is TGTGCCAGCAGCTTATTAAACACCGGGGAGCTGTTTTTT. Its translation is CASSLLNTGELFF.

This rearrangement joins TRBV19 to TRBJ1-2; unclear D gene. This CDR3 contains 10 residues. Germline CDR1 and CDR2: LNHDA and SQIVND (reference sequence). Between the trimmed V and J ends, which lost 5 bases and 7 bases, there was a span of 5 bases. CDR3: CASSSGGYTF. The CDR3 DNA reads as TGTGCCAGTAGTTCTGGTGGCTACACCTTC.

This chain links TRBV24-1 with TRBJ1-2; D gene ambiguous. This CDR3 has 14 amino acids. The ends were cut back, 7 bases at V and 0 bases at J, with 11 bases in the middle. The V gene's germline CDR1 is KGHDR and CDR2 SFDVKD. The CDR3 DNA sequence: TGTGCCACCAGCCAAGGGCAGGCTAACTATGGCTACACCTTC. This encodes CATSQGQANYGYTF.

This clone was recorded once. The chain carries TRBV9 and TRBJ2-3; D may be TRBD1 (6 bases). Germline CDR1 SGDLS, CDR2 YYNGEE. CDR3 length: 16 residues. Trimming took 0 bases from V and 2 from J, leaving 13 bases between them. CDR3 in DNA: TGTGCCAGCAGCGTAGCCCCAGGGGTCTACACAGATACGCAGTATTTT. It specifies CASSVAPGVYTDTQYF.

V usage is TRBV6-6 and J usage is TRBJ1-2; 11 bases match TRBD1. The CDR3 loop spans 15 amino acids. V lost 0 bases and J lost 7; bases outside the gene matches: 4. Germline CDR1 MNHNY, CDR2 SVGAGI (reference sequence). CDR3 amino acids: CASSYSGQGASGYTF. CDR3 nucleotides: TGTGCCAGCAGTTACTCCGGACAGGGGGCGAGTGGCTACACCTTC.

The chain has TRBV30 and TRBJ1-1; TRBD1 is a possible D gene (6 bases). Trimming cost V 0 bases and J 6 bases, with 11 bases left between them. Germline lookup yields CDR1 GTSNPN and CDR2 SVGIG (reference sequence). CDR3 size: 13 residues. CDR3 sequence: CAWSVHRDAEAFF. CDR3 nucleotide sequence: TGTGCCTGGAGTGTACACAGGGACGCTGAAGCTTTCTTT.